The 16 T cell receptor beta chains given below trace back to one sample, sequenced in a study of blood T cell repertoires in COVID-19. This table comes from immunoSEQ multiplex PCR, and its TCRdb copy is limited to in-frame clones, with some not included. The table lists approximately 360,000 clones, more than 75% of them singletons. The material sequenced was PBMCs or T cells enriched from blood (not recorded which). The receptors originated from a woman in her twenties or thirties with acute COVID-19.

The rearrangement links TRBV19 to TRBJ2-5; 8 nucleotides line up with TRBD1. CDR3 length equals 16 residues. The V and J ends lost 1 base and 5 bases, in that order; junction bases with no gene match: 9. Germline V gene data show CDR1 as LNHDA and CDR2 as SQIVND (reference sequence). The CDR3 DNA is TGTGCCAGTAGTATAGCCGGGGCAGGGGGCCTGGAGACCCAGTACTTC. The encoded protein is CASSIAGAGGLETQYF.

The chain links TRBV19 to TRBJ2-7; no clear D. Deletions cut 3 bases from V and 2 bases from J, with 11 bases between. This CDR3 contains 14 residues. Germline CDR1 reads LNHDA; CDR2 reads SQIVND (reference sequence). Here the CDR3 DNA reads TGTGCCAGTAGTATCAGGCCAGTAACCTACGAGCAGTACTTC. Translating gives CASSIRPVTYEQYF.

The V and J genes are TRBV21-1 and TRBJ1-4; the DNA was not used to check the table's D call, TRBD1. TRBV21-1 is reported as a pseudogene. The CDR3 contains 20 residues. The CDR3 sequence: CASRMAGQGISDATNEKLFF. CDR3 coding DNA: TGTGCCAGCAGAATGGCGGGACAGGGAATTTCAGACGCAACTAATGAAAAACTGTTTTTT.

The chain combines TRBV9 with TRBJ1-1; 7 bases are shared with TRBD1. This CDR3 region has 14 residues. In germline, CDR1 is SGDLS, CDR2 YYNGEE. V was clipped by 0 bases and J by 8 bases; unmatched bases: 7. This chain's CDR3 is CASSVGIQGGEAFF. DNA of the CDR3: TGTGCCAGCAGCGTAGGAATTCAGGGGGGAGAAGCTTTCTTT.

This chain connects TRBV19 to TRBJ2-2, with D possibly being TRBD2 (6 bases). The CDR3 loop spans 14 amino acids. Germline V gives CDR1 LNHDA, CDR2 SQIVND (reference sequence). Between the trimmed V and J ends, which lost 2 bases and 3 bases, there was a span of 7 bases. CDR3 loop: CASSITGDTGELFF. CDR3 nucleotide sequence: TGTGCCAGTAGTATAACGGGAGACACCGGGGAGCTGTTTTTT.

This chain links TRBV2 with TRBJ2-3; D might be TRBD1 (6 bases). Germline lookup yields CDR1 SNHLY and CDR2 FYNNEI. The CDR3 loop spans 14 amino acids. V lost 6 bases and J lost 2, with 12 bases in between. CDR3 DNA sequence: TGTGCCAGCAGAAGGGGGACGGACACAGATACGCAGTATTTT. Translation: CASRRGTDTDTQYF.

V gene TRBV7-9 combines with J gene TRBJ2-1; a possible D gene is TRBD1 (5 bases). The CDR3 is 12 residues long. V was cut by 1 base and J by 8 bases, with 6 bases left in between. Germline CDR1 SEHNR, CDR2 FQNEAQ (reference sequence). The CDR3 DNA sequence: TGTGCCAGCAGCTTAGTAGGGGATGAGCAGTTCTTC. It yields the protein CASSLVGDEQFF. Full variable domain (missing parts from reference TRBV7-9 and TRBJ2-1): DTGVSQNPRHKITKRGQNVTFRCDPISEHNRLYWYRQTLGQGPEFLTYFQNEAQLEKSRLLSDRFSAERPKGSFSTLEIQRTEQGDSAMYLCASSLVGDEQFFGPGTRLTVL.

V is TRBV18 and J is TRBJ2-1; D remains ambiguous. With 0 bases removed from V and 2 bases from J, the gap between germline ends came to 11 bases. The CDR3 runs to 16 residues. Germline CDR1 KGHSH, CDR2 LQKENI. The CDR3 sequence: CASSPPRQDPYNEQFF. CDR3 nucleotide sequence: TGTGCCAGCTCACCACCACGCCAGGATCCCTACAATGAGCAGTTCTTC.

J is TRBJ2-5 and V is TRBV5-6; 8 bases are shared with TRBD2. The CDR3 runs to 14 residues. CDR1 is SGHDT, CDR2 YYEEEE, per germline. Trimming at V came to 5 bases and at J to 1 base, leaving 4 bases not matched to a gene. The DNA for the CDR3 is TGTGCCAGCAGGATACTAGCGGTCCAAGAGACCCAGTACTTC. This gives the protein CASRILAVQETQYF.

The chain employs TRBV3-1 (or the pseudogene TRBV3-2) and TRBJ1-1; TRBD1 agrees at 7 bases. CDR3 size: 14 residues. Germline CDR1 is LGHDT and CDR2 is YNNKEL (reference sequence). The ends lost 2 bases at V and 4 bases at J; junction bases unmatched: 4. This CDR3 reads CASSQLTGATEAFF. The CDR3 DNA sequence: TGTGCCAGCAGCCAACTAACAGGGGCCACTGAAGCTTTCTTT.

The chain links TRBV4-1 to TRBJ2-1; D gene uncertain. Germline assignment: CDR1 MGHRA and CDR2 YSYEKL. Trimming removed 2 bases from V and 8 bases from J, with 19 bases in between. The CDR3 runs to 16 residues. The CDR3 is CASSQLRSRLNDEQFF. CDR3 in DNA: TGCGCCAGCAGCCAATTACGGTCGCGTTTGAACGATGAGCAGTTCTTC.

The V and J genes are TRBV6-1 and TRBJ2-7; 9 nucleotides align to TRBD1. Trimming cost V 1 base and J 0 bases; bases outside gene matches: 19. Germline V gives CDR1 MNHNS, CDR2 SASEGT. This CDR3 contains 21 residues. The CDR3 region is CASSEVGADRGVPLFSYEQYF. The CDR3 coding sequence is TGTGCCAGCAGTGAAGTCGGAGCGGACAGGGGCGTTCCGTTGTTCTCCTACGAGCAGTACTTC.

The rearrangement uses TRBV10-3 and TRBJ1-2; D gene uncertain. Germline V gene lookup returns CDR1 ENHRY and CDR2 SYGVKD. The V and J ends lost 1 base and 5 bases respectively, with 14 bases between them. This CDR3 has 15 amino acids. CDR3 region: CAISEFKFPGYGYTF. CDR3 in DNA: TGTGCCATCAGTGAGTTTAAGTTTCCGGGGTATGGCTACACCTTC.

The rearrangement joins TRBV9 to TRBJ1-1; D possibly corresponds to TRBD1 (5 bases). Germline loops: CDR1 SGDLS, CDR2 YYNGEE. V shed 3 bases and J shed 8 bases, with 14 bases lying between them. The CDR3 has 13 amino acids. CDR3 residues: CASSDLRGEEAFF. The CDR3 region has the DNA TGTGCCAGCAGCGACCTAAGGGGTGAAGAAGCTTTCTTT.

CDR3 sequence: CASSLARTTDTQYF. CDR3 nucleotide sequence: TGTGCCAGCAGCTTAGCGCGTACCACAGATACGCAGTATTTT. The chain recombines TRBV7-9 with TRBJ2-3; unclear D gene. CDR1 SEHNR and CDR2 FQNEAQ come from the germline V gene (reference sequence). The CDR3 extends over 14 amino acids. V lost 0 bases to trimming and J lost 2 bases, with 6 bases between them.

The CDR3 coding sequence is TGCGCCAGCAGCTTGAGCGGGGACACGTACAATGAGCAGTTCTTC. Translation: CASSLSGDTYNEQFF. The V gene is TRBV5-1, the J gene TRBJ2-1, with a possible D match to TRBD2 (7 bases). Germline CDR1 SGHRS, CDR2 YFSETQ. V dropped 1 base and J dropped 4 bases, with 12 bases sitting between them. The CDR3 length is 15 residues.